Below, 6 T cell receptor beta chains from the same sample are listed, as sequenced in a study of T cell repertoires in cytomegalovirus infection. TCRdb used MiXCR to reprocess the reads, holding one entry per CDR3 protein. The table records approximately 310,000 distinct CDR3 sequences, 25% of them present only once. The antigens of these receptors remain unknown. This specimen was cultured PBMCs, taken from culture after CMV antigen stimulation. The receptors stem from a human donor in good health (CMV status not recorded). Some clones in this sample may be carry-over from other donors' samples.

This clonotype was seen many times. The CDR3 bases are TGTGCCAGCAGCTTAGTAGAAGTTGGGACAGGGGGCCTCGATGAGCAGTTCTTC. Encoded protein: CASSLVEVGTGGLDEQFF. The gene calls are TRBV7-2 and TRBJ2-1; the match to TRBD1 covers 12 bases. V dropped 1 base and J dropped 8; count of bases not matched to a gene: 12. The CDR3 runs to 18 residues. Germline CDR1 reads SGHTA; CDR2 reads FQGNSA.

The genes are TRBV28 and TRBJ2-1; 11 nucleotides agree with TRBD2. Trimming removed 2 bases from V and 5 bases from J; junction bases left unmatched: 23. This CDR3 has 22 amino acids. CDR1 is MDHEN and CDR2 is SYDVKM in the germline V gene. The CDR3 sequence is CASSLPGLFGVAGGARDNEQFF. The CDR3 region has the DNA TGTGCCAGCAGTTTACCGGGGCTCTTTGGGGTAGCGGGAGGGGCAAGAGACAATGAGCAGTTCTTC.

The chain joins TRBV7-3 to TRBJ2-5; D unresolved. From germline, CDR1 is SGHTA and CDR2 FQGTGA. This CDR3 region has 13 residues. The V and J ends lost 3 bases and 2 bases respectively, with 7 bases between them. CDR3 coding DNA: TGTGCCAGCAGCTTTTCTGTGCAAGAGACCCAGTACTTC. This sequence encodes CASSFSVQETQYF.

This clonotype was picked up many times. J is TRBJ2-3 and V is TRBV18; D gene ambiguous. The CDR3 contains 14 residues. Trimming shortened V by 3 bases and J by 2 bases, and 9 bases separated the two germline ends. Germline V gene lookup returns CDR1 KGHSH and CDR2 LQKENI. The CDR3 DNA reads TGTGCCAGCTCACCCCGACGGTTCACAGATACGCAGTATTTT. It codes for CASSPRRFTDTQYF.

This clonotype has only a few counts. V is TRBV10-3 and J is TRBJ2-1; TRBD2 aligns across 8 bases. The germline CDR1 and CDR2 sequences are ENHRY and SYGVKD. Trimming removed 7 bases from V and 2 bases from J; junction bases left unmatched: 7. The CDR3 is 15 amino acids. CDR3 loop: CAITSGSGAYNEQFF. The CDR3 DNA sequence: TGTGCCATCACCAGCGGTAGCGGGGCCTACAATGAGCAGTTCTTC.

This chain connects TRBV12-3 or TRBV12-4 to TRBJ2-2; TRBD2 matches 13 bases. The CDR3 contains 17 residues. V was pared by 3 bases and J by 6 bases, with 7 bases of the junction left unmatched. The CDR3: CASSFGLAGDAAGELFF. Written as DNA, the CDR3 is TGTGCCAGCAGTTTCGGACTAGCGGGAGATGCCGCCGGGGAGCTGTTTTTT.